Below are 26 T cell receptor beta chains sequenced from a single sample in a study of T cell responses to AZD1222 COVID-19 vaccine. Clones were sequenced by immunoSEQ multiplex PCR, and TCRdb holds only the in-frame ones, with some missing. Of roughly 170,000 clones in the sample, roughly nine tenths are singletons; the top ten hold approximately 3%. The sequencing used peripheral blood, collected on day 0 of AZD1222 vaccination. The origin of the receptors is an adult in good health.

This chain links TRBV18 with TRBJ2-7; D remains ambiguous. In germline, CDR1 is KGHSH, CDR2 LQKENI. Deletions cut 8 bases from V and 6 bases from J, with 14 bases between. CDR3 size: 12 residues. The CDR3 coding sequence is TGTGCCAGCACGGATGTAGGGTCCGAGCAGTACTTC. Its protein product is CASTDVGSEQYF.

The CDR3 sequence: CATRMNSGGPQHF. For the CDR3, the DNA is TGTGCCACCAGGATGAACAGCGGGGGGCCCCAGCATTTT. The rearrangement uses TRBV2 and TRBJ1-5; possible D gene TRBD1, 5 bases. This CDR3 region has 13 residues. Germline lookup yields CDR1 SNHLY and CDR2 FYNNEI. V shed 10 bases and J shed 9 bases, with 19 bases lying between them. Filled out from reference TRBV2 and TRBJ1-5, the complete variable domain reads EPEVTQTPSHQVTQMGQEVILRCVPISNHLYFYWYRQILGQKVEFLVSFYNNEISEKSEIFDDQFSVERPDGSNFTLKIRSTKLEDSAMYFCATRMNSGGPQHFGDGTRLSIL.

The genes are TRBV12-3 or TRBV12-4 and TRBJ1-2; D call uncertain. Deletions cut 1 base from V and 3 bases from J, with 6 bases between. The CDR3 extends over 13 amino acids. CDR3 residues: CASSLVTDYGYTF. The CDR3 DNA follows: TGTGCCAGCAGTTTAGTGACGGACTATGGCTACACCTTC.

V is TRBV19 and J is TRBJ2-2; D might be TRBD1 (6 bases). Between the trimmed V and J ends, which lost 6 bases and 5 bases, there was a span of 16 bases. The germline CDR1 and CDR2 sequences are LNHDA and SQIVND (reference sequence). CDR3 length equals 15 residues. The CDR3: CASRMTGPRTGELFF. As DNA, the CDR3 is TGTGCCAGTAGGATGACAGGACCTAGAACCGGGGAGCTGTTTTTT. Full variable domain (missing parts from reference TRBV19 and TRBJ2-2): DGGITQSPKYLFRKEGQNVTLSCEQNLNHDAMYWYRQDPGQGLRLIYYSQIVNDFQKGDIAEGYSVSREKKESFPLTVTSAQKNPTAFYLCASRMTGPRTGELFFGEGSRLTVL.

The chain couples TRBV5-1 to TRBJ2-5; 12 bases fit TRBD1. CDR3 length: 15 amino acids. V was pared by 4 bases and J by 1 base, with 2 bases of the junction left unmatched. Germline V CDR1 and CDR2: SGHRS, YFSETQ. The DNA for the CDR3 is TGCGCCAGCAGCCCGGGACAGGGGGCCCAAGAGACCCAGTACTTC. The encoded protein is CASSPGQGAQETQYF.

The rearrangement joins TRBV25-1 to TRBJ2-5; 8 nucleotides match TRBD2. J lost 5 bases, V lost 4 bases, and 6 bases had no gene match. CDR1 and CDR2 from the germline V gene are MGHDK and SYGVNS. This CDR3 comprises 14 residues. Here the CDR3 DNA reads TGTGCCAGCAGTGTTCGGGGGGGCCAGGAGACCCAGTACTTC. Residues: CASSVRGGQETQYF.

This chain connects TRBV6-5 to TRBJ1-4; TRBD1 aligns across 9 bases. V shed 0 bases and J 8 bases; nucleotides not matched to a gene: 7. The germline CDR1 and CDR2 sequences are MNHEY and SVGAGI. The CDR3 is 16 amino acids. This chain's CDR3 is CASSYSRDRAGEKLFF. DNA of the CDR3: TGTGCCAGCAGTTACTCCAGGGACAGGGCGGGGGAAAAACTGTTTTTT.

This clone was detected only once. The chain uses TRBV5-4 and TRBJ1-3, with D perhaps matching TRBD1 (5 bases). This CDR3 is 17 amino acids long. Germline V gene sequence: CDR1 SGHNT, CDR2 YYREEE (reference sequence). Trimming removed 0 bases from V and 4 bases from J, with 17 bases in between. CDR3 protein: CASSLEPPGGRGNTIYF. The CDR3 DNA sequence: TGTGCCAGCAGCTTGGAGCCCCCTGGGGGACGCGGAAACACCATATATTTT.

This rearrangement joins TRBV19 to TRBJ2-2; 11 positions match TRBD1. Germline V gene sequence: CDR1 LNHDA, CDR2 SQIVND (reference sequence). Trimming at V came to 5 bases and at J to 6 bases, leaving 14 bases not matched to a gene. CDR3 length: 18 residues. The CDR3 region has the DNA TGTGCCAGTAGTGCTCCTGTCGGGGGGACAGGGGGGCCCGGGGAGCTGTTTTTT. Translating gives CASSAPVGGTGGPGELFF. Full variable domain (missing parts from reference TRBV19 and TRBJ2-2): DGGITQSPKYLFRKEGQNVTLSCEQNLNHDAMYWYRQDPGQGLRLIYYSQIVNDFQKGDIAEGYSVSREKKESFPLTVTSAQKNPTAFYLCASSAPVGGTGGPGELFFGEGSRLTVL.

The V call is TRBV7-6, the J call TRBJ1-1; D is ambiguous. Between the trimmed V and J ends, which lost 5 bases and 0 bases, there was a span of 7 bases. The germline V gene encodes CDR1 SGHVS and CDR2 FNYEAQ. The CDR3 sequence is 13 residues long. The CDR3 nucleotides read TGTGCCAGCAGCGCTAGCATGAACACTGAAGCTTTCTTT. Translated: CASSASMNTEAFF. Drawing the rest from reference TRBV7-6 and TRBJ1-1, the complete variable domain is GAGVSQSPRYKVTKRGQDVALRCDPISGHVSLYWYRQALGQGPEFLTYFNYEAQQDKSGLPNDRFSAERPEGSISTLTIQRTEQRDSAMYRCASSASMNTEAFFGQGTRLTVV.

The chain combines TRBV12-5 with TRBJ2-7; no clear D gene. The CDR3 contains 13 residues. From germline, CDR1 is LGHNT and CDR2 FRNRAP. V was pared by 7 bases and J by 0 bases, with 10 bases between. CDR3 region: CASATSLSYEQYF. The CDR3 DNA sequence: TGTGCTAGTGCGACATCTCTCTCCTACGAGCAGTACTTC.

This chain links TRBV6-6 with TRBJ1-4; D ambiguous. Germline values: CDR1 MNHNY, CDR2 SVGAGI (reference sequence). The V and J ends lost 2 bases and 3 bases respectively, with 13 bases between them. This CDR3 is 16 amino acids long. The CDR3: CASSYNDRAANEKLFF. The CDR3 DNA sequence: TGTGCCAGCAGTTACAACGACCGGGCGGCTAATGAAAAACTGTTTTTT.

The chain has TRBV7-9 and TRBJ2-3, with TRBD2 identical over 7 bases. V gave up 1 base and J gave up 0 bases; unmatched junction bases: 4. The germline gives CDR1 SEHNR, CDR2 FQNEAQ (reference sequence). The CDR3 extends over 16 amino acids. DNA of the CDR3: TGTGCCAGCAGCTTAGATCGGCGGGGGAGCACAGATACGCAGTATTTT. Protein: CASSLDRRGSTDTQYF.

V and J are TRBV11-2 and TRBJ1-2; 7 bases are shared with TRBD1. With 0 bases clipped from V and 5 bases from J, the junction kept 6 bases outside the gene matches. The CDR3 is 15 amino acids. CDR1 is SGHAT, CDR2 FQNNGV, per germline. CDR3 in DNA: TGTGCCAGCAGCTTAGAAGCGACAGGGAGATATGGCTACACCTTC. Translating gives CASSLEATGRYGYTF.

In its sample, this clone was seen once. The V and J genes are TRBV7-9 and TRBJ1-1; D gene uncertain. The CDR3 runs 14 residues. The V gene's germline CDR1 is SEHNR and CDR2 FQNEAQ (reference sequence). V was pared by 3 bases and J by 4 bases, with 12 bases between. The CDR3 sequence is CASSFLGLSTEAFF. CDR3 nucleotide sequence: TGTGCCAGCAGCTTCCTTGGTCTTAGCACTGAAGCTTTCTTT. Supplemented by reference TRBV7-9 and TRBJ1-1, the full variable domain reads DTGVSQNPRHKITKRGQNVTFRCDPISEHNRLYWYRQTLGQGPEFLTYFQNEAQLEKSRLLSDRFSAERPKGSFSTLEIQRTEQGDSAMYLCASSFLGLSTEAFFGQGTRLTVV.

This clone was observed once. The V gene is TRBV6-5, the J gene TRBJ1-2; TRBD1 is a possible D gene (5 bases). The V gene's germline CDR1 is MNHEY and CDR2 SVGAGI. This CDR3 has 14 residues. V was trimmed by 6 bases and J by 0 bases, leaving 11 bases between them. The CDR3 is CASRLGGTNYGYTF. The CDR3 DNA reads TGTGCCAGCAGACTCGGGGGTACTAACTATGGCTACACCTTC.

The V gene is TRBV29-1, the J gene TRBJ1-3; 11 bases agree with TRBD1. The junction had 7 bases not matched to a gene; V was cut back by 6 bases and J by 0 bases. The CDR3 loop spans 16 amino acids. Germline CDR1 SQVTM, CDR2 ANQGSEA. The CDR3 coding sequence is TGCAGCGTGAAACCGGGACAGGGGGGCTCTGGAAACACCATATATTTT. The encoded protein is CSVKPGQGGSGNTIYF.

The chain combines TRBV7-2 with TRBJ2-1, with 14 positions matching TRBD2. Trimming removed 5 bases from V and 0 bases from J; junction bases left unmatched: 6. CDR1 is SGHTA, CDR2 FQGNSA, per germline. The CDR3 is 18 amino acids. The CDR3 coding sequence is TGTGCCAGCAGCCCTGGGACTAGCGGGGGTCTCTCCTACAATGAGCAGTTCTTC. Translation: CASSPGTSGGLSYNEQFF.

This chain uses TRBV6-5 with TRBJ1-1; TRBD1 agrees at 7 bases. Germline CDR1 reads MNHEY; CDR2 reads SVGAGI. The CDR3 has 14 amino acids. With V trimmed by 7 bases and J by 0 bases, 5 bases remained unmatched. The CDR3, as DNA: TGTGCCAGCACCGCAGGGGGGGTGAACACTGAAGCTTTCTTT. Translation: CASTAGGVNTEAFF.

The rearrangement joins TRBV7-2 to TRBJ2-1, with 8 bases lining up with TRBD1. Germline CDR1 SGHTA, CDR2 FQGNSA. V gave up 5 bases and J gave up 7 bases; unmatched junction bases: 7. The CDR3 covers 14 residues. For the CDR3, the DNA is TGTGCCAGCAGCCCGAGACAGGGGAGAAATGAGCAGTTCTTC. The encoded protein is CASSPRQGRNEQFF. Using reference TRBV7-2 and TRBJ2-1 for the parts outside the CDR3, the full variable domain is GAGVSQSPSNKVTEKGKDVELRCDPISGHTALYWYRQSLGQGLEFLIYFQGNSAPDKSGLPSDRFSAERTGGSVSTLTIQRTQQEDSAVYLCASSPRQGRNEQFFGPGTRLTVL.

This rearrangement joins TRBV4-1 to TRBJ2-7; no reliable D call. The CDR3 consists of 16 residues. V gave up 4 bases and J gave up 3 bases, with 19 bases separating them. CDR1 is MGHRA and CDR2 is YSYEKL in the germline V gene. CDR3 protein: CASSRSDPTIDYEQYF. CDR3 coding DNA: TGCGCCAGCAGCCGGAGTGACCCGACGATCGACTACGAGCAGTACTTC.

The rearrangement uses TRBV3-1 (or the pseudogene TRBV3-2) and TRBJ2-3, with D perhaps assigned TRBD1 or TRBD2 (5 bases each). Trimming shortened V by 3 bases and J by 6 bases, and 25 bases separated the two germline ends. The CDR3 spans 18 residues. Germline CDR1 is LGHDT and CDR2 is YNNKEL (reference sequence). In DNA form, the CDR3 reads TGTGCCAGCAGCCAGCTCCTGGGGGACGCCCACCACCCCGATACGCAGTATTTT. This sequence encodes CASSQLLGDAHHPDTQYF.

This rearrangement joins TRBV6-5 to TRBJ1-2; 7 bases line up with TRBD1. The CDR3 contains 15 residues. V was clipped by 4 bases and J by 7 bases; unmatched bases: 12. The V gene's germline CDR1 is MNHEY and CDR2 SVGAGI. This CDR3 is CASSSLRQGSAGYTF. Here the CDR3 DNA reads TGTGCCAGCAGTTCGCTCCGACAGGGCTCGGCTGGCTACACCTTC.

This clone showed up just a few times. The gene calls are TRBV3-1 (or the pseudogene TRBV3-2) and TRBJ1-3; D may be TRBD1 (5 bases). The CDR3 covers 15 residues. V lost 4 bases and J lost 4, with 14 bases in between. Germline V gene data show CDR1 as LGHDT and CDR2 as YNNKEL (reference sequence). DNA for the CDR3: TGTGCCAGCAGCCCGGCTGGGACGTGGGGAAACACCATATATTTT. Protein: CASSPAGTWGNTIYF.

The rearrangement joins TRBV30 to TRBJ2-3; D remains unclear. Germline assignment: CDR1 GTSNPN and CDR2 SVGIG (reference sequence). Trimming pared 0 bases from V and 1 base from J, leaving 11 bases between. The CDR3 totals 15 residues. The DNA for the CDR3 is TGTGCCTGGAGTGTCTCCGCCCTGGGCACAGATACGCAGTATTTT. Translated: CAWSVSALGTDTQYF.

The chain uses TRBV23-1 and TRBJ2-1, with a possible D match to TRBD1 (6 bases). TRBV23-1 is recorded as an ORF, its role being uncertain. This CDR3 is built from 16 residues. Trimming removed 0 bases from V and 5 bases from J, with 14 bases in between. CDR3 DNA: TGCGCCAGCAGTCAATCGACAGGCATGGGACACAATGAGCAGTTCTTC. This codes for CASSQSTGMGHNEQFF.